This TCR beta chain stems from a study of STAT5B mutations in CD4+ large granular lymphocyte leukemia. Study information: Among healthy donors, a particular HLA allele went with more CDR3 'QG' motifs.

General study findings and limits: Patient CD4-sorted repertoires stayed more clonal than healthy ones after leukemic-clone removal.

The germline gives CDR1 SGHRS, CDR2 YFSETQ. The CDR3 is made up of 13 amino acids. Trimming took 3 bases from V and 12 from J; bases not matched to a gene: 5. Study processing details: A productive frequency of 2.59 x 10-5 was the lowest detectable. Clones were sequenced by immunoSEQ multiplex PCR, and TCRdb holds only the in-frame ones, with some missing. V, J and clone size are those of that table, while D and trimming were read from the DNA. The sample has fewer than 40,000 clones, around three quarters seen once; the top ten hold 2% to 3%. Notes on this clone: Its antigen is as yet unknown.

Sequencing was performed on CD4+ T cells from blood buffy coats. The chain employs TRBV5-1 and TRBJ1-6, with TRBD1 matching over 8 bases. The receptor comes from a human donor in good health. The CDR3 region has the DNA TGCGCCAGCAGCTCGGGACAGGCTGTACCCCTCCACTTT. Translation: CASSSGQAVPLHF.